The sequence of this TCR beta chain was determined in a study of cytomegalovirus exposure and HLA in healthy donors. Study-wide findings and caveats: Follow-up analysis seemed to connect common viral pathogens with several of the most significant clusters identified.

With 60 Vbeta and 13 Jbeta primers, the PCR was carried out. Sequenced by immunoSEQ multiplex PCR; TCRdb stores in-frame clones only, minus some. The sample contains some 65,000 clones, approximately 60% of which appear only once. Points on this clone: Antigen specificity is unknown.

Germline V gives CDR1 SSHAT, CDR2 FNYEAQ (reference sequence). The V and J ends lost 1 base and 1 base, in that order; junction bases with no gene match: 2. CDR3 length: 16 residues. J is TRBJ2-2 and V is TRBV7-7; 8 bases line up with TRBD2. The specimen was PBMCs. The receptor was derived from a man aged 30-40 years in good health and CMV-seronegative. The CDR3 loop is CASSLGLAGNTGELFF. Here the CDR3 DNA reads TGTGCCAGCAGCTTAGGGCTAGCGGGGAACACCGGGGAGCTGTTTTTT.